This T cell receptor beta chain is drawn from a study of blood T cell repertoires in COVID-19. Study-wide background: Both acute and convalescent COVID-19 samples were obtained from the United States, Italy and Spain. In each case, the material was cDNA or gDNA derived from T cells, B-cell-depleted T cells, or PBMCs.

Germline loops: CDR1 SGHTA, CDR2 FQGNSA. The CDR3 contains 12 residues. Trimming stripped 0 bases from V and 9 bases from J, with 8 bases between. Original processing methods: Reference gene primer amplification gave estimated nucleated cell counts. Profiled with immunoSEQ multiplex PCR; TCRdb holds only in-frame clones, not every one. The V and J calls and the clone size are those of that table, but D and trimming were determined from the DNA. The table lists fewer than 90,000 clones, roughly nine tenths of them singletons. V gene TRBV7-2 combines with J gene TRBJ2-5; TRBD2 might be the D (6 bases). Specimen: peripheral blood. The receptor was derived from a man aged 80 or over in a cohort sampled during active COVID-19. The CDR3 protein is CASSLAEGPQYF. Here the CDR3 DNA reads TGTGCCAGCAGCTTAGCGGAGGGCCCCCAGTACTTC.